What follows are 3 T cell receptor beta chains derived from one specimen sequenced in a study of blood T cell repertoires in COVID-19. Measured with immunoSEQ multiplex PCR; TCRdb has only the in-frame clones, and not every one. The data contain about 160,000 clones, about 82% of them singletons. Sequencing input: peripheral blood. The receptors were gathered from a man aged 45-60 years with active or convalescent COVID-19.

The genes are TRBV29-1 and TRBJ1-1, with 7 bases lining up with TRBD1. The germline gives CDR1 SQVTM, CDR2 ANQGSEA. The V gene end was trimmed by 5 bases and the J gene end by 3 bases; junction bases not matched to a gene: 6. The CDR3 consists of 13 residues. The CDR3 reads CSVQGQLYTEAFF. DNA of the CDR3: TGCAGCGTTCAGGGACAGTTATACACTGAAGCTTTCTTT.

V and J are TRBV6-5 and TRBJ2-1, with D possibly matching TRBD1 (6 bases). The CDR3 is made up of 14 amino acids. Looked up from germline, CDR1 is MNHEY and CDR2 is SVGAGI. V was shortened by 6 bases and J by 9 bases, with 18 bases between the two germline ends. CDR3 sequence (DNA): TGTGCCAGCAGAAACGAGAAGGACAGATTTGAGCAGTTCTTC. Its translation: CASRNEKDRFEQFF.

CDR3 region: CASSPDRGGEKLFF. CDR3 sequence (DNA): TGTGCCAGCAGTCCGGACAGGGGAGGCGAAAAACTGTTTTTT. The gene calls are TRBV2 and TRBJ1-4; 9 bases match TRBD1. J lost 8 bases, V lost 5 bases, and 6 bases had no gene match. Germline CDR1 is SNHLY and CDR2 is FYNNEI. The CDR3 is made up of 14 amino acids.